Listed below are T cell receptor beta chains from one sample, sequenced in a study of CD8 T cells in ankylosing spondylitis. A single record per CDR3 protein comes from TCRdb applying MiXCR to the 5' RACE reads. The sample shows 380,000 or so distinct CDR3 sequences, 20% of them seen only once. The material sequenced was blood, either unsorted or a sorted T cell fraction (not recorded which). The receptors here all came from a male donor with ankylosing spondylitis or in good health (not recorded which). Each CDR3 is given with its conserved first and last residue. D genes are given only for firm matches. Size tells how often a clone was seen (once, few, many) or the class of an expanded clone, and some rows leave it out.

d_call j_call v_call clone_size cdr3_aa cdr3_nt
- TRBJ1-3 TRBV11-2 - CASSLGRNTIYF TGTGCCAGCAGCTTAGGAAGAAACACCATATATTTT
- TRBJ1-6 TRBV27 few CASTPGPLNSPLHF TGTGCCAGCACCCCGGGACCGCTTAATTCACCCCTCCACTTT
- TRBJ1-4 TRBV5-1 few CASSLASTGANEKLFF TGCGCCAGCAGCTTGGCCTCGACCGGAGCTAATGAAAAACTGTTTTTT
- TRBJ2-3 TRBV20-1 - CSAPRADGASTDTQYF TGCAGTGCTCCAAGAGCTGACGGGGCTAGCACAGATACGCAGTATTTT
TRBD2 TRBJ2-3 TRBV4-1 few CASSQDSGGAGTDTQYF TGCGCCAGCAGCCAAGATAGCGGGGGGGCCGGCACAGATACGCAGTATTTT
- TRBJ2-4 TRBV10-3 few CAISEGLPANIQYF TGTGCCATCAGTGAGGGGCTTCCTGCCAACATTCAGTACTTC
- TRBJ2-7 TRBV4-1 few CASSLDHPYEQYF TGCGCCAGCTCACTCGACCACCCCTACGAGCAGTACTTC
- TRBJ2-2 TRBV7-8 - CASSLVGGLTGELFF TGTGCCAGCAGCTTAGTGGGAGGACTTACCGGGGAGCTGTTTTTT
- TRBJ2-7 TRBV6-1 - CASTLSGGSYEQYF TGTGCCAGCACCCTCAGCGGCGGTAGCTACGAGCAGTACTTC
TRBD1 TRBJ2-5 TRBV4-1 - CASSLRAGGKETQYF TGCGCCAGCAGCCTCCGCGCAGGGGGCAAAGAGACCCAGTACTTC
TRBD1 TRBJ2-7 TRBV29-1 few CSVEEDRGNSYEQYF TGCAGCGTTGAAGAGGACAGGGGAAACTCCTACGAGCAGTACTTC
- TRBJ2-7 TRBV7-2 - CASSLVAPYEQYF TGTGCCAGCAGCTTAGTCGCCCCCTACGAGCAGTACTTC
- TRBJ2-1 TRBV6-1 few CASRAEIALAAYNEQFF TGTGCCAGCAGGGCAGAGATTGCACTTGCCGCCTACAATGAGCAGTTCTTC
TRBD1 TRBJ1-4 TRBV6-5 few CASSYTGEGEKLFF TGTGCCAGCAGCTACACAGGGGAGGGTGAAAAACTGTTTTTT
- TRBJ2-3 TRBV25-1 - CASSFIGTLGDTQYF TGTGCCAGCAGCTTCATCGGGACGCTCGGAGATACGCAGTATTTT
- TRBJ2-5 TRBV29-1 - CSVEESPQETQYF TGCAGCGTTGAAGAGTCCCCTCAAGAGACCCAGTACTTC
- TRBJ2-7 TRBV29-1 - CSVGGTYEQYF TGCAGCGTTGGTGGAACCTACGAGCAGTACTTC
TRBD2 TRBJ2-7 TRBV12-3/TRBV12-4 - CASSPRGGPYEQYF TGTGCCAGCAGTCCCCGCGGGGGGCCCTACGAGCAGTACTTC
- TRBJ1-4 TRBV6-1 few CASSEFRGLREKLFF TGTGCCAGCAGTGAATTCAGGGGTCTACGTGAAAAACTGTTTTTT
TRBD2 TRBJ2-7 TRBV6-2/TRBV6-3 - CASRSSGGTSYEQYF TGTGCCAGCAGGTCTAGCGGGGGTACCTCCTACGAGCAGTACTTC
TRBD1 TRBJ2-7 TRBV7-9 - CASSLTGGEWEEQYF TGTGCCAGCAGCTTAACAGGGGGCGAGTGGGAAGAGCAGTACTTC
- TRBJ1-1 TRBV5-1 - CASSTDTGIDTEAFF TGCGCCAGCAGCACCGATACAGGAATAGACACTGAAGCTTTCTTT
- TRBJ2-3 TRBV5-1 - CASSLYETGQYF TGCGCCAGCAGCTTGTATGAGACAGGGCAGTATTTT
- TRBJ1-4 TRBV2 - CASSPTGGREEKLFF TGTGCCAGCAGTCCTACGGGGGGACGAGAGGAAAAACTGTTTTTT
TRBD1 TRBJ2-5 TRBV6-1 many CASSPGQGGSETQYF TGTGCCAGCAGTCCCGGACAGGGGGGATCAGAGACCCAGTACTTC
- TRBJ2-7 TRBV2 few CARGGGYSYEQYF TGTGCTCGTGGTGGGGGTTATAGTTACGAGCAGTACTTC
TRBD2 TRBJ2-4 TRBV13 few CASSSTGTSPNIQYF TGTGCCAGCAGCTCCACCGGGACTAGCCCAAACATTCAGTACTTC
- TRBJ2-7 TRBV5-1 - CASGPETRYEQYF TGCGCCAGCGGACCCGAGACCCGCTACGAGCAGTACTTC
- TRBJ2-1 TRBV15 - CATSRDLGRGVGEQFF TGTGCCACCAGCAGAGATCTGGGGCGCGGGGTTGGTGAGCAGTTCTTC
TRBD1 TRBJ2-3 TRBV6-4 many CASSDSGTGGPDTQYF TGTGCCAGCAGTGACTCCGGGACAGGGGGGCCGGATACGCAGTATTTT
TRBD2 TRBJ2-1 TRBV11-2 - CASSPTRGVAGGNEQFF TGTGCCAGCAGCCCTACCCGGGGGGTAGCGGGGGGGAATGAGCAGTTCTTC
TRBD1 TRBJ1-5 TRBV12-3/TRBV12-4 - CASEGQDNQPQHF TGTGCCAGCGAGGGACAGGACAATCAGCCCCAGCATTTT
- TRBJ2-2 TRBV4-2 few CASRPGAGTGELFF TGTGCCAGCAGGCCCGGGGCTGGGACCGGGGAGCTGTTTTTT
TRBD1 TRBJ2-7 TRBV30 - CAWTIGQGREYEQYF TGTGCCTGGACAATAGGACAGGGAAGGGAGTACGAGCAGTACTTC
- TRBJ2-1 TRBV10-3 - CAISEPGQHYNEQFF TGTGCCATCAGTGAGCCTGGACAGCACTACAATGAGCAGTTCTTC
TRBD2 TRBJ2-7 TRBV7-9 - CASSPRSGGAGEQYF TGTGCCAGCAGCCCCCGTAGCGGGGGGGCGGGGGAGCAGTACTTC
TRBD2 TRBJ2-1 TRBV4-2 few CASSQGSGGSSYNEQFF TGTGCCAGCAGCCAAGGGAGCGGGGGGTCCTCCTACAATGAGCAGTTCTTC
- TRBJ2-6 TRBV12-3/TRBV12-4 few CASSSGHLSGANVLTF TGTGCCAGCAGTTCCGGACACCTCTCTGGGGCCAACGTCCTGACTTTC
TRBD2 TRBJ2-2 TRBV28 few CASTLRGGTTTGELFF TGTGCCAGCACCTTGCGCGGGGGGACCACCACCGGGGAGCTGTTTTTT
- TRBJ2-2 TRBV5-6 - CASSLDLYTGELFF TGTGCCAGCAGCTTGGACCTCTACACCGGGGAGCTGTTTTTT
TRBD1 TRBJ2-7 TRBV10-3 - CATQLGQGNYEQYF TGTGCCACCCAACTTGGACAGGGTAACTACGAGCAGTACTTC
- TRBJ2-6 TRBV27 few CASSAGPGANVLTF TGTGCCAGCAGTGCAGGGCCCGGGGCCAACGTCCTGACTTTC
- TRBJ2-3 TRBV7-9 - CASSPGLGSDTQYF TGTGCCAGCAGCCCCGGGCTTGGCTCAGATACGCAGTATTTT
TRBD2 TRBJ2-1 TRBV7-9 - CASSRGTKQFF TGTGCCAGCAGCCGCGGGACTAAGCAGTTCTTC
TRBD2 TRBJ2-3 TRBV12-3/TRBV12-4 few CASSTPGTSSDTQYF TGTGCCAGCAGTACCCCGGGGACTAGCTCGGATACGCAGTATTTT
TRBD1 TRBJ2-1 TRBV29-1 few CSVDRGGGSYNEQFF TGCAGCGTAGACAGGGGGGGAGGCTCCTACAATGAGCAGTTCTTC
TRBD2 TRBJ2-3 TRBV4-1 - CASSQRAGGSTDTQYF TGCGCCAGCAGCCAACGAGCGGGGGGTAGCACAGATACGCAGTATTTT
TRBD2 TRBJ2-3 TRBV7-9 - CASSNALAPAGTDTQYF TGTGCCAGCAGCAACGCACTAGCGCCCGCGGGCACAGATACGCAGTATTTT
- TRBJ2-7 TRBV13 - CASSLGKGTFYEQYF TGTGCCAGCAGCCTCGGGAAGGGCACCTTCTACGAGCAGTACTTC
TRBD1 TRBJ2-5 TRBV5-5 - CASSLAGTGWETQYF TGTGCCAGCAGCTTGGCCGGGACAGGGTGGGAGACCCAGTACTTC
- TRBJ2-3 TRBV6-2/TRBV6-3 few CASSPFWSRDTLGGTDTQYF TGTGCCAGCAGTCCCTTTTGGTCTCGGGACACTTTAGGGGGCACAGATACGCAGTATTTT
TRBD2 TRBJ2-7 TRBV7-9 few CASSFVGTTYEQYF TGTGCCAGCAGCTTCGTCGGGACTACCTACGAGCAGTACTTC
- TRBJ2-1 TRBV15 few CATSIDSLYNEQFF TGTGCCACCAGCATAGACAGCTTATACAATGAGCAGTTCTTC
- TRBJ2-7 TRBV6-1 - CASSEWILDAYEQYF TGTGCCAGCAGTGAATGGATCTTGGACGCCTACGAGCAGTACTTC
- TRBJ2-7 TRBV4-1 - CASSARDLGYEQYF TGCGCCAGCAGCGCCCGGGACTTGGGCTACGAGCAGTACTTC
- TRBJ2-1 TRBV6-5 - CASSSTATGREQFF TGTGCCAGCAGTTCCACCGCGACAGGGAGGGAGCAGTTCTTC
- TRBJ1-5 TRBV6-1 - CASSGDALYSNQPQHF TGTGCCAGCAGTGGGGACGCCCTTTATAGCAATCAGCCCCAGCATTTT
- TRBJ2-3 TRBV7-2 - CASSPLPPDTQYF TGTGCCAGCAGCCCACTCCCCCCAGATACGCAGTATTTT
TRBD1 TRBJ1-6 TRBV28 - CASSLLSGGSPLHF TGTGCCAGCAGTTTACTATCAGGGGGTTCACCCCTCCACTTT